The T cell receptor beta chain under discussion was sequenced for a study of response to subunit inactivated influenza vaccine. The CDR3 covers 13 residues. Between the trimmed V and J ends, which lost 6 bases and 1 base, there was a span of 11 bases. Germline V gene data show CDR1 as DFQATT and CDR2 as SNEGSKA (reference sequence). Ten or more counts support this clonotype. MiXCR, applied by TCRdb to the RT-PCR reads, yields one record per CDR3 protein. This sample carries around 750,000 distinct CDR3 sequences, about 20% of them seen once, and the ten largest clones take more than 8.5%. The sample here was PBMCs from blood, taken 5 to 6 days after vaccination. The TCR was taken from a man between 50 and 59 years old who received an inactivated influenza vaccine. This chain connects TRBV20-1 to TRBJ2-3; D not certain. The CDR3 protein is CSAKGLGTDTQYF. The CDR3 DNA sequence: TGCAGTGCGAAGGGTCTAGGCACAGATACGCAGTATTTT.